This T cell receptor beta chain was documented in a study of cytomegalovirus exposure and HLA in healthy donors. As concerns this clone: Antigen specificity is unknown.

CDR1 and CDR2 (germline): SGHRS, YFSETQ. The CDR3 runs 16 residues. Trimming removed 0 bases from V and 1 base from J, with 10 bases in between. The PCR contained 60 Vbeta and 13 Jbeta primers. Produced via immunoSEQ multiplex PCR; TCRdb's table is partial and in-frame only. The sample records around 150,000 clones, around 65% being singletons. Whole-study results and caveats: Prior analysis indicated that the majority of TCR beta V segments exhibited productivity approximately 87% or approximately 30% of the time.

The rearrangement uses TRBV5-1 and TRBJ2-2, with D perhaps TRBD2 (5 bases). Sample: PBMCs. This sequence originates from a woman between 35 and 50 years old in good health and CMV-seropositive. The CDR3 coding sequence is TGCGCCAGCAGCTTGGACGTAGCGAAGAACACCGGGGAGCTGTTTTTT. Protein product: CASSLDVAKNTGELFF.